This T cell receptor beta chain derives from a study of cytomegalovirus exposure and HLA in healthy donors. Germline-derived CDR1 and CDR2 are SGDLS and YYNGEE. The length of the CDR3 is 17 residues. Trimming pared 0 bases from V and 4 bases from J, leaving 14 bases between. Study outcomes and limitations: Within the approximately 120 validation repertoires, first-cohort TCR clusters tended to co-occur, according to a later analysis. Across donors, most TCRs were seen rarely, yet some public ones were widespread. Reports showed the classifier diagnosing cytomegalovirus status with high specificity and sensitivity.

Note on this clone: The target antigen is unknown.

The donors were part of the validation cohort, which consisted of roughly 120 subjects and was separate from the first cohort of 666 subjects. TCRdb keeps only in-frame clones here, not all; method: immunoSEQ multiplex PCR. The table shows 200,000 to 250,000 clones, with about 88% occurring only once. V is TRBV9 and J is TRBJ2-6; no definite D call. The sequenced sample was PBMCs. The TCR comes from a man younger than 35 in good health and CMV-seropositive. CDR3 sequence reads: CASSVEAARLGANVLTF. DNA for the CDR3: TGTGCCAGCAGCGTAGAGGCAGCCCGATTGGGGGCCAACGTCCTGACTTTC.